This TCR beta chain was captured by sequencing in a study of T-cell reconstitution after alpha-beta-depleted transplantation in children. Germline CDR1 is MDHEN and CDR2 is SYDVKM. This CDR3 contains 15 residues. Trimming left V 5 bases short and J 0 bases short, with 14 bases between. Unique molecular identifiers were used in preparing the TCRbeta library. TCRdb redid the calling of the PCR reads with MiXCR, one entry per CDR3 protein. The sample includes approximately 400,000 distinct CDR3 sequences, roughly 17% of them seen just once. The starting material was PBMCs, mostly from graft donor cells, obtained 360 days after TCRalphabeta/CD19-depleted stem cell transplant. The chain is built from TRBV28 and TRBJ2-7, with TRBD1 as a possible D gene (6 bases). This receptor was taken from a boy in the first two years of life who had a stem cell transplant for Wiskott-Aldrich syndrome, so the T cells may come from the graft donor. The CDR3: CASSPPGRGSYEQYF. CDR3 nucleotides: TGTGCCAGCAGTCCTCCTGGCAGGGGCTCCTACGAGCAGTACTTC.